This T cell receptor (beta chain) was identified in a study of type 1 and type 2 diabetes patients. On the study more broadly: Participants included type 1 and type 2 diabetes patients plus nondiabetic controls. Findings and caveats of the study: With limited T2D and control samples, some T1D-only expanded clones may not be T1D-specific.

PCR was run on genomic DNA. Multiplex PCR with 30 forward and 13 reverse primers amplified the TCR beta CDR3. TCRdb re-analysed the multiplex PCR reads in MiXCR, keeping a single row per CDR3 protein. The profile shows 250,000 or so distinct CDR3 sequences, 40% to 50% of them singletons. Germline CDR1 and CDR2: MNHEY and SMNVEV (reference sequence). The CDR3 runs 13 residues. V was shortened by 6 bases and J by 5 bases, with 13 bases between the two germline ends. All diabetic donors were classified as either type 1 or type 2 diabetes. This clonotype was observed a single time. Antigen unknown. The receptor's source is a man between 18 and 29 years old with type 2 diabetes. The V gene is TRBV27, the J gene TRBJ2-5; D is perhaps TRBD1 (6 bases). The sequenced sample was peripheral blood mononuclear cells (PBMCs). In nucleotides, the CDR3 is TGTGCCAGCAGACCCCAGGGGCAGGAGACCCAGTACTTC. This codes for CASRPQGQETQYF.